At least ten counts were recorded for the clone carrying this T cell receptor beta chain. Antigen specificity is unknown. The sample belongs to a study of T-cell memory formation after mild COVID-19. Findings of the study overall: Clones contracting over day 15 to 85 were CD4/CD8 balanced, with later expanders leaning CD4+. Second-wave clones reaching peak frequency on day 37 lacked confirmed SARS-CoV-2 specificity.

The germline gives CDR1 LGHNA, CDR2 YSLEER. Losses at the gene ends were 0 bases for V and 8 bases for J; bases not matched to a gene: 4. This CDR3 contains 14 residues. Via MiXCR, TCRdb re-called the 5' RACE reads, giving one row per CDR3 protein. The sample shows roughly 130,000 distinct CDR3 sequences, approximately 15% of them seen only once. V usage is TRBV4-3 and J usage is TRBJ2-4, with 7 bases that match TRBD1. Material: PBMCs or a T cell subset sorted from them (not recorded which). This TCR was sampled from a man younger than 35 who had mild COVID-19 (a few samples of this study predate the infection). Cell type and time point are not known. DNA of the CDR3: TGCGCCAGCAGCCAAGAAACAGGGGCCCACATTCAGTACTTC. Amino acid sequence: CASSQETGAHIQYF.